This T cell receptor beta chain was identified in a study of T-cell memory formation after mild COVID-19. Regarding the study as a whole: There were some responding clones in pre-infection memory, which suggested that cross-reactive memory had joined.

V lost 0 bases and J 3 bases, leaving 6 bases between the germline ends. The V gene's germline CDR1 is SGHRS and CDR2 YFSETQ. The CDR3 extends over 13 amino acids. This clonotype was detected only a few times. Its target is not known. Via MiXCR, TCRdb re-called the 5' RACE reads, giving one row per CDR3 protein. The sample includes some 490,000 distinct CDR3 sequences, about 18% seen only once; the top ten take around 12%. Sequencing was carried out using PBMCs or a T cell subset sorted from them (not recorded which). The TCR sequence derives from an adult woman who had mild COVID-19 (a few samples of this study predate the infection). Cell type and time point are not known. The gene calls are TRBV5-1 and TRBJ1-2, with D unclear. The CDR3 region is CASSLEAYYGYTF. The CDR3 nucleotides are TGCGCCAGCAGCTTGGAGGCCTACTATGGCTACACCTTC.